This TCR beta chain is drawn from a study of shared clonotypes between healthy human individuals. Study-level background: Per-donor plates numbered three CD4 naive, three CD4 memory, two CD8 naive and one CD8 memory.

Findings of the study overall: Larger richness was generally estimated for naive than memory subsets.

This clone was picked up many times. The antigen remains unidentified. The sample has other DNA sequences that encode this CDR3 too. Data came from immunoSEQ multiplex PCR; TCRdb stores just in-frame clones and leaves some out. The sample holds hundreds of thousands of clones, 55% to 85% seen once. V gave up 3 bases and J gave up 4 bases, with 13 bases separating them. Germline V CDR1 and CDR2: LNHDA, SQIVND (reference sequence). The CDR3 consists of 15 residues. The sample consisted of memory CD4+ T cells sorted from blood. Indicated subset: CD45RA-negative fraction. This TCR derives from a woman younger than 45 in good health. The gene calls are TRBV19 and TRBJ2-1, with D perhaps matching TRBD1 or TRBD2 (5 bases each). As DNA, the CDR3 is TGTGCCAGTAGTATCGCCGGGACGGATTACAATGAGCAGTTCTTC. It translates to CASSIAGTDYNEQFF.